In this sample, the clone carrying this TCR beta chain turned up a few times. Its antigen is not known. This sample was included in a study of beta chain features in type 1 diabetes. Study-wide results and caveats: Relative to healthy donors, patients appeared to have naive, central memory and Treg TCRB repertoires that were more similar.

Averaging approximately 120 mL, one heparinised blood draw came from each individual donor. Naive, central memory, regulatory and stem cell-like memory cells within the CD4+ compartment were sorted using CD45RO/CCR7/CD25/CD127/CD95/CD27. Expressed TCRB transcripts were sequenced after all isolated RNA was converted to cDNA. Sequencing of naive, central memory and regulatory T cell samples gave an average of about 3.57 million reads. The method was immunoSEQ multiplex PCR; TCRdb's version includes in-frame clones alone and lacks a portion of them. The profile covers under 400,000 clones, with about 12% appearing a single time and around 0.015% taken by the ten largest. The CDR3 runs to 17 residues. The germline gives CDR1 SGHVS, CDR2 FQNEAQ. The trim removed 0 bases at V and 9 bases at J, leaving 13 bases unmatched.

The receptor comes from a man between 18 and 29 years old in good health. Sample: naive CD4+ T cells from blood. The V and J genes are TRBV7-8 and TRBJ2-1, with 8 bases aligning to TRBD2. This CDR3 is CASSLAVAGLGVGEQFF. The CDR3 DNA sequence: TGTGCCAGCAGCTTAGCGGTTGCGGGACTAGGTGTCGGTGAGCAGTTCTTC.